The clone carrying this TCR beta chain has only a few counts. The data are from a study of T cells in Graves' hyperthyroidism and ophthalmopathy. Amplified regions were TCR beta CDR3 sequences from RNA transcripts. First-round RT-PCR of the TCR CDR3 relied on the HTBI primer set. One entry per CDR3 protein results from TCRdb running MiXCR on the multiplex PCR reads. The sample yields hundreds of thousands of distinct CDR3 sequences, 30% to 40% seen once. There are 15 residues in the CDR3. J lost 2 bases, V lost 3 bases, and 4 bases had no gene match. Germline-derived CDR1 and CDR2 are SGHTA and FQGNSA.

Sequencing was performed on blood. The chain employs TRBV7-2 and TRBJ2-7; 10 bases align to TRBD1. The sequence was collected from a woman aged 40 to 50 with Graves' hyperthyroidism. The chain's CDR3 is CASSFGTGAPYEQYF. CDR3 in DNA: TGTGCCAGCAGCTTCGGGACAGGGGCCCCCTACGAGCAGTACTTC.